The clone carrying this TCR beta chain turned up a few times. The antigen is unknown. These data belong to a study of CD8 T cells in ankylosing spondylitis. General study findings and limits: Past research had described some motif variants in reactive arthritis synovial fluid and blood. Disease-linked clones, CD8+, were relatively rare in peripheral blood. Disease-linked clones were reportedly significantly enriched in matched ankylosing spondylitis synovial fluid. Within ankylosing spondylitis blood, a TCR beta motif made up of several highly homologous variants appeared to be characteristic.

Per the germline V gene, CDR1 is SGHTA and CDR2 is FQGNSA. V was shortened by 4 bases and J by 0 bases, with 10 bases between the two germline ends. This CDR3 comprises 14 residues. Libraries for TCR beta were made by quantitative 5'-RACE with molecular barcodes. From the 5' RACE reads, TCRdb called clonotypes with MiXCR, one entry per CDR3 protein. The sample holds some 840,000 distinct CDR3 sequences, about 12% seen once. The sample taken for sequencing was blood, either unsorted or a sorted T cell fraction (not recorded which). The V and J genes are TRBV7-2 and TRBJ2-7; unclear D gene. This sequence originates from a male donor with ankylosing spondylitis. CDR3 residues: CASSSWVSSYEQYF. The CDR3 DNA follows: TGTGCCAGCAGCTCGTGGGTGAGCTCCTACGAGCAGTACTTC.